This T cell receptor (beta chain) came from a study of vaccination effects on CD4 cells after COVID-19. As for the study in general: CD4+ T cells specific for antigen were expanded with viral peptide pools by the ViraFEST assay before sequencing. Culturing of 1.5 million to 2 million PBMC per well took place with around 9.4 IU/ml IL-2 and around 10 ug/ml peptides.

Concerning this clone itself: As yet, its antigen is unknown.

Isolation of CD4+ T cells took place after less than twelve days of culture. Sequencing was performed with immunoSEQ multiplex PCR; in TCRdb, only in-frame clones are kept and a portion is missing. Here the sample spans about 58,000 clones, about three quarters being singletons. With 3 bases removed from V and 1 base from J, the gap between germline ends came to 15 bases. The CDR3 is 16 residues long. Germline CDR1 MGHRA, CDR2 YSYEKL. The J gene is TRBJ2-5, the V gene TRBV4-1; maybe TRBD1 (6 bases). This TCR derives from a human donor who received a COVID-19 vaccine. The input for sequencing was CD4+ T cells from PBMCs cultured without peptide, taken before COVID-19 vaccination. DNA for the CDR3: TGCGCCAGCAGCCAGACTGTAATGGGGGCCCAAGAGACCCAGTACTTC. This codes for CASSQTVMGAQETQYF.